The clone carrying this T cell receptor (beta chain) was found once. TCRB transcripts that were expressed got sequenced, as all of the isolated RNA had been reverse transcribed. The method was immunoSEQ multiplex PCR; TCRdb's version includes in-frame clones alone and lacks a portion of them. The sample holds 900,000 or so clones, about 17% seen once. These data belong to a study of beta chain features in type 1 diabetes. At the level of the study: When patients were set against healthy donors, age, gender and cell yields were similar.

The CDR3 runs to 13 residues. Trimming removed 10 bases from V and 11 bases from J; junction bases left unmatched: 11. Germline loops: CDR1 ENHRY, CDR2 SYGVKD. This clonotype originated in a woman under 30 in good health. V gene TRBV10-3 combines with J gene TRBJ1-2; 12 bases fit TRBD1. Sequencing was done on a sample of naive CD4+ T cells from blood. The CDR3 DNA is TGTGCCACGCCGGGACAGGGGGCGATGAGGTACACCTTC. It is translated as CATPGQGAMRYTF.